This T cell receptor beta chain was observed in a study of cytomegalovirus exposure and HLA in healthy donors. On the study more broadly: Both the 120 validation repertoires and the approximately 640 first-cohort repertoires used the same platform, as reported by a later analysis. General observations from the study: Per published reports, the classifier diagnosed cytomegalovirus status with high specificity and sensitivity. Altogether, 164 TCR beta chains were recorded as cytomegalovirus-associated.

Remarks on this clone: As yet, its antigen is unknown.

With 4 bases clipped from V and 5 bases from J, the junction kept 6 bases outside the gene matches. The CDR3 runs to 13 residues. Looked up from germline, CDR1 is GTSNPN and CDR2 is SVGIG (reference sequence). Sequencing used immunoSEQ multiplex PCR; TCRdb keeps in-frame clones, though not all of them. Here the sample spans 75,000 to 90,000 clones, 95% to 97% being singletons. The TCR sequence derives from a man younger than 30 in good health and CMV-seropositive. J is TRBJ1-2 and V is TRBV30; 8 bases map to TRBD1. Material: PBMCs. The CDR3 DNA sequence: TGTGCCTGGACCACAGACAGGGGTTATGGCTACACCTTC. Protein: CAWTTDRGYGYTF.